Below are 9 T cell receptor beta chains sequenced from a single sample in a study of neoadjuvant nivolumab and ipilimumab in lung cancer. The table came from immunoSEQ multiplex PCR; TCRdb's copy has only in-frame clones and leaves some out. The sample has approximately 23,000 clones; roughly 84% are singletons. The specimen comprised peripheral blood, sampled before neoadjuvant nivolumab, alone or with ipilimumab. Source of these receptors: an adult with non-small cell lung cancer.

In this sample, this clone turned up once. The rearrangement uses TRBV5-1 and TRBJ1-1, with D possibly TRBD1 on 5 matching bases. CDR1 is SGHRS and CDR2 is YFSETQ in the germline V gene. This CDR3 spans 14 amino acids. Trimming took off 3 bases at V and 11 bases at J, with 20 bases between the two ends. CDR3 sequence reads: CASSSDPGEGRAFF. CDR3 coding DNA: TGCGCCAGCAGCTCAGACCCCGGCGAGGGGCGCGCTTTCTTT.

The CDR3 coding sequence is TGTGCCAGCAGCGTAGAGTGGCAGGTCAATCAGCCCCAGCATTTT. Encoded protein: CASSVEWQVNQPQHF. This sequence joins TRBV7-2 and TRBJ1-5; D not certain. The CDR3 is made up of 15 amino acids. The germline gives CDR1 SGHTA, CDR2 FQGNSA. V shed 5 bases and J shed 3 bases, with 14 bases lying between them.

V usage is TRBV29-1 and J usage is TRBJ2-7; D gene unclear. The length of the CDR3 is 12 residues. Germline V gene sequence: CDR1 SQVTM, CDR2 ANQGSEA. Trimming cost V 1 base and J 5 bases, with 9 bases left between them. Here the CDR3 DNA reads TGCAGCGTTGAAGGGGTGGCCAACGAGCAGTACTTC. Its translation: CSVEGVANEQYF.

The chain has TRBV18 and TRBJ1-3; D ambiguous. V lost 8 bases to trimming and J lost 4 bases, with 9 bases between them. The CDR3 loop spans 12 amino acids. Germline V gives CDR1 KGHSH, CDR2 LQKENI. The CDR3: CASTIQGNTIYF. The CDR3, as DNA: TGTGCCAGCACGATACAGGGAAACACCATATATTTT.

This clone has a handful of counts. The chain uses TRBV29-1 and TRBJ1-2; D is undetermined. Germline loops: CDR1 SQVTM, CDR2 ANQGSEA. This CDR3 region has 11 residues. V shed 2 bases and J shed 6 bases, with 7 bases lying between them. CDR3 coding DNA: TGCAGCGTTGAAAAAGGGAATGGCTACACCTTC. Translating gives CSVEKGNGYTF. The full variable domain, with the rest looked up from reference TRBV29-1 and TRBJ1-2, is SAVISQKPSRDICQRGTSLTIQCQVDSQVTMMFWYRQQPGQSLTLIATANQGSEATYESGFVIDKFPISRPNLTFSTLTVSNMSPEDSSIYLCSVEKGNGYTFGSGTRLTVV.

The chain couples TRBV27 to TRBJ2-7, with 9 bases that match TRBD1. CDR3 length: 16 amino acids. Germline assignment: CDR1 MNHEY and CDR2 SMNVEV (reference sequence). V lost 0 bases, J lost 4 bases, and 7 bases stayed unmatched. CDR3 nucleotide sequence: TGTGCCAGCAGTTTATCGTACGACAGGGGGAGGTACGAGCAGTACTTC. Encoded protein: CASSLSYDRGRYEQYF.

This clone was detected once. The genes are TRBV6-5 and TRBJ2-1; D may be TRBD2 (6 bases). This CDR3 is 15 amino acids long. The V gene's germline CDR1 is MNHEY and CDR2 SVGAGI. Between the trimmed V and J ends, which lost 5 bases and 4 bases, there was a span of 15 bases. The CDR3: CASSQRRAGYNEQFF. The CDR3 nucleotides are TGTGCCAGCAGTCAAAGGAGGGCCGGATACAATGAGCAGTTCTTC.

The chain links TRBV6-4 to TRBJ2-1, with 9 nucleotides matching TRBD1. The CDR3 contains 15 residues. Per the germline V gene, CDR1 is MRHNA and CDR2 is SNTAGT. The trim removed 2 bases at V and 2 bases at J, leaving 1 base unmatched. The CDR3 protein is CASSDGDRAYNEQFF. In DNA form, the CDR3 reads TGTGCCAGCAGTGACGGGGACAGGGCCTACAATGAGCAGTTCTTC.

The rearrangement joins TRBV7-4 to TRBJ2-7; the D gene is possibly TRBD1 (6 bases). The CDR3 spans 14 residues. Germline lookup yields CDR1 SGHVT and CDR2 SQSDAQ. Trimming removed 5 bases from V and 2 bases from J, with 13 bases in between. In DNA form, the CDR3 reads TGTGCCAGCAGCACATTGGACAGAACCTACGAGCAGTACTTC. This codes for CASSTLDRTYEQYF.